The present entry profiles one TCR beta chain with its context. What it recognizes is unknown. This specimen belongs to a study of cytomegalovirus exposure and HLA in healthy donors. Study outcomes and limitations: First-cohort TCR clusters were later found to tend to co-occur in the 120 validation repertoires.

TCRdb keeps only in-frame clones here, not all; method: immunoSEQ multiplex PCR. The sample contains approximately 200,000 clones, about 81% of which appear only once. Input material: PBMCs. This TCR was recovered from a woman in her 30s in good health and CMV-seronegative.

The CDR3 nucleotides are TGTGCCAGTAAGAGACAGGGGCAAACAGATACGCAGTATTTT. Translating gives CASKRQGQTDTQYF. The V gene is TRBV19, the J gene TRBJ2-3; 8 bases agree with TRBD1. J gave up 3 bases and V 7 bases, and 6 bases lay outside the gene matches. Germline CDR1 LNHDA, CDR2 SQIVND (reference sequence). The CDR3 is 14 amino acids.